This T cell receptor (beta chain) stems from a study of blood T cell repertoires in COVID-19. CDR3 length: 15 amino acids. CDR1 and CDR2 from the germline V gene are LNHNV and YYDKDF (reference sequence). With 1 base clipped from V and 2 bases from J, the junction kept 0 bases outside the gene matches. Generated by immunoSEQ multiplex PCR, the TCRdb table keeps only in-frame clones and is missing some. The sample shows about 190,000 clones, 70% to 90% of them seen only once. This chain uses TRBV15 with TRBJ1-4; 8 nucleotides match TRBD1. Sequenced sample: peripheral blood. This clonotype originated in a woman over 75 with acute or convalescent COVID-19. The CDR3 spells CATSRAGGTNEKLFF. CDR3 coding DNA: TGTGCCACCAGCAGAGCAGGGGGCACTAATGAAAAACTGTTTTTT.